This entry lists 20 T cell receptor beta chains sequenced from one sample in a study of cytomegalovirus exposure and HLA in healthy donors. Produced via immunoSEQ multiplex PCR; TCRdb's table is partial and in-frame only. The repertoire holds about 140,000 clones, with 84% as singletons. The sequenced material came from PBMCs. The origin of the receptors is a woman in her thirties in good health and CMV-seronegative.

This chain joins TRBV2 and TRBJ2-3; TRBD2 agrees at 12 bases. The J segment lost 4 bases and the V segment lost 7 bases, leaving 15 bases of the junction unmatched. The CDR3 sequence is 18 residues long. Looked up from germline, CDR1 is SNHLY and CDR2 is FYNNEI. CDR3 protein: CASTPLWASGGASDTQYF. DNA of the CDR3: TGTGCCAGCACCCCATTATGGGCTAGCGGGGGGGCTTCAGATACGCAGTATTTT.

This clone came up a few times. The chain uses TRBV5-6 and TRBJ1-6; possibly TRBD1 for D (6 bases). The germline CDR1 and CDR2 sequences are SGHDT and YYEEEE. V was cut by 1 base and J by 8 bases, with 16 bases left in between. The CDR3 length is 16 residues. CDR3 DNA: TGTGCCAGCAGCTTGAGGGACACTTTGGGCTATTCACCCCTCCACTTT. Translating it yields CASSLRDTLGYSPLHF.

This chain links TRBV5-8 with TRBJ2-5; a possible D gene is TRBD2 (5 bases). Between the trimmed V and J ends, which lost 4 bases and 2 bases, there was a span of 9 bases. The CDR3 runs to 13 residues. Germline V gives CDR1 SGHTS, CDR2 YDEGEE. As DNA, the CDR3 is TGTGCCAGCAGCGGCCGGGGACAAGAGACCCAGTACTTC. Protein product: CASSGRGQETQYF.

V usage is TRBV7-9 and J usage is TRBJ1-2; 10 bases agree with TRBD1. The CDR3 sequence is 15 residues long. Trimming at V came to 4 bases and at J to 2 bases, leaving 4 bases not matched to a gene. Germline lookup yields CDR1 SEHNR and CDR2 FQNEAQ (reference sequence). The CDR3 DNA is TGTGCCAGCAGCTCAGGGACAGGGGTAAACTATGGCTACACCTTC. Protein: CASSSGTGVNYGYTF. Full variable domain (rest looked up from reference TRBV7-9 and TRBJ1-2): DTGVSQNPRHKITKRGQNVTFRCDPISEHNRLYWYRQTLGQGPEFLTYFQNEAQLEKSRLLSDRFSAERPKGSFSTLEIQRTEQGDSAMYLCASSSGTGVNYGYTFGSGTRLTVV.

This clone was detected only once. The chain has TRBV15 and TRBJ1-1, with 8 bases fitting TRBD1. CDR3 length: 16 amino acids. Germline-derived CDR1 and CDR2 are LNHNV and YYDKDF (reference sequence). V was pared by 5 bases and J by 0 bases, with 8 bases of the junction left unmatched. CDR3 bases: TGTGCCACCAGCGAGGACAGGGCTACGATGAACACTGAAGCTTTCTTT. The encoded protein is CATSEDRATMNTEAFF. The full variable domain, rest sourced from reference TRBV15 and TRBJ1-1, is DAMVIQNPRYQVTQFGKPVTLSCSQTLNHNVMYWYQQKSSQAPKLLFHYYDKDFNNEADTPDNFQSRRPNTSFCFLDIRSPGLGDTAMYLCATSEDRATMNTEAFFGQGTRLTVV.

The gene calls are TRBV5-6 and TRBJ2-5; no reliable D call. Germline loops: CDR1 SGHDT, CDR2 YYEEEE. The CDR3 runs 12 residues. V gave up 0 bases and J gave up 5 bases, with 5 bases separating them. Written as DNA, the CDR3 is TGTGCCAGCAGCTTGGTCGGTGAGACCCAGTACTTC. Translated: CASSLVGETQYF.

V is TRBV2 and J is TRBJ2-1; 7 bases are shared with TRBD1. CDR1 SNHLY and CDR2 FYNNEI come from the germline V gene. The V and J ends lost 7 bases and 8 bases, in that order; junction bases with no gene match: 14. The CDR3 extends over 15 amino acids. In nucleotides, the CDR3 is TGTGCCAGCACCTTGACAGGGCTATTCGGCGATGAGCAGTTCTTC. Translating it yields CASTLTGLFGDEQFF.

The genes are TRBV2 and TRBJ2-1; 7 bases align to TRBD1. The CDR3 length is 12 residues. Germline V gene data show CDR1 as SNHLY and CDR2 as FYNNEI. The trim removed 5 bases at V and 7 bases at J, leaving 2 bases unmatched. The CDR3 loop reads CASSLQGNEQFF. CDR3 nucleotide sequence: TGTGCCAGCAGTCTACAGGGGAATGAGCAGTTCTTC.

The rearrangement joins TRBV4-1 to TRBJ1-1; D is perhaps TRBD1 (5 bases). There are 14 residues in the CDR3. Trimming took off 4 bases at V and 3 bases at J, with 12 bases between the two ends. Per the germline V gene, CDR1 is MGHRA and CDR2 is YSYEKL. Here the CDR3 reads CASSRSAGDTEAFF. CDR3 bases: TGCGCCAGCAGCCGGAGTGCGGGGGACACTGAAGCTTTCTTT.

This chain joins TRBV5-1 and TRBJ2-1, with no clear D. Per the germline V gene, CDR1 is SGHRS and CDR2 is YFSETQ. V dropped 0 bases and J dropped 0 bases, with 13 bases sitting between them. The CDR3 totals 17 residues. CDR3 protein: CASSLGARPLSYNEQFF. CDR3 nucleotides: TGCGCCAGCAGCTTGGGGGCAAGACCCCTCTCCTACAATGAGCAGTTCTTC.

The V call is TRBV5-6, the J call TRBJ1-1; TRBD1 matches at 8 bases. V shed 5 bases and J 3 bases; nucleotides not matched to a gene: 6. The germline gives CDR1 SGHDT, CDR2 YYEEEE. The CDR3 is 14 amino acids. DNA of the CDR3: TGTGCCAGCAGTTTCGGACAGGGCGACACTGAAGCTTTCTTT. It translates to CASSFGQGDTEAFF.

The CDR3 sequence is CASSLRWEGEAFF. The CDR3 DNA reads TGTGCCAGCAGCTTACGATGGGAGGGGGAAGCTTTCTTT. V and J are TRBV7-2 and TRBJ1-1; perhaps TRBD1 as D (5 bases). V dropped 2 bases and J dropped 8 bases, with 12 bases sitting between them. This CDR3 contains 13 residues. Germline values: CDR1 SGHTA, CDR2 FQGNSA.

The chain is built from TRBV5-4 and TRBJ1-2; possibly TRBD1 for D (5 bases). V shed 4 bases and J shed 3 bases, with 16 bases lying between them. The length of the CDR3 is 15 residues. Germline CDR1 SGHNT, CDR2 YYREEE (reference sequence). CDR3 DNA sequence: TGTGCCAGCAGCCCCGGAGGGACGGATTACTATGGCTACACCTTC. It specifies CASSPGGTDYYGYTF.

This chain uses TRBV2 with TRBJ2-2; D perhaps matches TRBD1 (6 bases). The CDR3 has 16 amino acids. CDR1 is SNHLY and CDR2 is FYNNEI in the germline V gene. Trimming left V 9 bases short and J 4 bases short, with 21 bases between. The DNA of the CDR3 is TGTGCCAGTTCTATGGACAGCGGAACTATCACCGGGGAGCTGTTTTTT. Residues: CASSMDSGTITGELFF.

The V call is TRBV18, the J call TRBJ1-4; 9 nucleotides line up with TRBD1. The CDR3 runs 17 residues. V dropped 2 bases and J dropped 5; count of bases not matched to a gene: 9. Germline CDR1 reads KGHSH; CDR2 reads LQKENI. CDR3 DNA: TGTGCCAGCTCACCAGGACAGGGGAGGAAGGACAATGAAAAACTGTTTTTT. It specifies CASSPGQGRKDNEKLFF.

V is TRBV11-1 and J is TRBJ2-5; 10 positions match TRBD1. The CDR3 is made up of 17 amino acids. With 5 bases clipped from V and 5 bases from J, the junction kept 14 bases outside the gene matches. Per the germline V gene, CDR1 is SGHAT and CDR2 is FQDESV (reference sequence). In nucleotides, the CDR3 is TGTGCCAGCAGCACGACCCCCCCGGGACAGGGGAAGGAGACCCAGTACTTC. This codes for CASSTTPPGQGKETQYF.

The genes are TRBV7-9 and TRBJ1-1; D not certain. The V end was cut by 5 bases, the J end by 2 bases, with 3 bases between. Per the germline V gene, CDR1 is SEHNR and CDR2 is FQNEAQ (reference sequence). This CDR3 is built from 11 residues. The DNA of the CDR3 is TGTGCCAGCAGCCAAAACACTGAAGCTTTCTTT. Encoded protein: CASSQNTEAFF. The whole variable domain, remainder taken from reference TRBV7-9 and TRBJ1-1, is DTGVSQNPRHKITKRGQNVTFRCDPISEHNRLYWYRQTLGQGPEFLTYFQNEAQLEKSRLLSDRFSAERPKGSFSTLEIQRTEQGDSAMYLCASSQNTEAFFGQGTRLTVV.

This chain uses TRBV5-1 with TRBJ2-1; 8 bases map to TRBD1. The CDR3 spans 14 residues. CDR1 and CDR2 from the germline V gene are SGHRS and YFSETQ. The trim removed 5 bases at V and 3 bases at J, leaving 4 bases unmatched. The CDR3 DNA reads as TGCGCCAGCAGACGGGACAGGAGCTACAATGAGCAGTTCTTC. This translates into CASRRDRSYNEQFF.

The chain couples TRBV4-3 to TRBJ1-2, with D perhaps TRBD1 (5 bases). The length of the CDR3 is 14 residues. V lost 1 base and J 6 bases, leaving 12 bases between the germline ends. Germline lookup yields CDR1 LGHNA and CDR2 YSLEER. The CDR3 protein is CASSQVSGIDGYTF. CDR3 nucleotide sequence: TGCGCCAGCAGCCAAGTTTCAGGGATAGATGGCTACACCTTC.

The chain has TRBV19 and TRBJ2-1; possibly TRBD2 for D (6 bases). The CDR3 loop spans 13 amino acids. The V end was cut by 5 bases, the J end by 6 bases, with 11 bases between. The germline V gene encodes CDR1 LNHDA and CDR2 SQIVND (reference sequence). This CDR3 reads CASSATSLNEQFF. In DNA form, the CDR3 reads TGTGCCAGTAGTGCGACTAGTCTCAATGAGCAGTTCTTC. Complete variable domain (other parts from reference TRBV19 and TRBJ2-1): DGGITQSPKYLFRKEGQNVTLSCEQNLNHDAMYWYRQDPGQGLRLIYYSQIVNDFQKGDIAEGYSVSREKKESFPLTVTSAQKNPTAFYLCASSATSLNEQFFGPGTRLTVL.